The sequence of this T cell receptor beta chain was determined in a study of T cell repertoires in cytomegalovirus infection. With regard to this clonotype: What it binds is unknown.

Findings and limits, study-wide: Carriage of CMV together with the relevant HLA was identifiable through cumulative public TCR beta family frequency.

This CDR3 comprises 14 residues. V dropped 7 bases and J dropped 9; count of bases not matched to a gene: 8. Germline CDR1 is SNHLY and CDR2 is FYNNEI. From the reads, TCRdb called clonotypes with MiXCR, one entry per CDR3 protein. Of fewer than 850,000 distinct CDR3 sequences in the sample, about 28% were seen once. The receptor's source is a human donor in good health (CMV status not recorded). Some clones in this sample may be carry-over from other donors' samples. The source was cultured CD8+ T cells from PBMCs, collected from culture after CMV antigen stimulation. The chain has TRBV2 and TRBJ2-1; TRBD2 aligns across 11 bases. The CDR3 DNA reads as TGTGCCAGCATCGGTAGCGGGGGGGCATCTGAGCAGTTCTTC. Its protein is CASIGSGGASEQFF.